What follows describes a single TCR beta chain. The conserved phenylalanine or tryptophan is not found at the CDR3 terminus, so this likely reflects a read error. The limits of the CDR3 on the DNA are not certain, so only TCRdb's listed CDR3 is given. From germline, CDR1 is MNHEY and CDR2 SMNVEV (reference sequence). The CDR3 sequence runs 13 residues, both termini included. The data belong to a study of blood T cell repertoires in COVID-19. Study as a whole: COVID-19 samples from acute and convalescent phases originated in the United States, Italy and Spain. Sources were T cells, B-cell-depleted T cells, or PBMCs; the material itself was cDNA or gDNA.

Measured with immunoSEQ multiplex PCR; TCRdb has only the in-frame clones, and not every one. The sample holds approximately 300,000 clones, roughly nine tenths seen once. Source material: peripheral blood. This TCR came from a woman aged 30 to 39 with COVID-19, enrolled during active disease. The chain combines TRBV27 with TRBJ2-7; the table names TRBD1, a call not compared with the DNA. The chain's CDR3 is CASSLRARGTTPI.